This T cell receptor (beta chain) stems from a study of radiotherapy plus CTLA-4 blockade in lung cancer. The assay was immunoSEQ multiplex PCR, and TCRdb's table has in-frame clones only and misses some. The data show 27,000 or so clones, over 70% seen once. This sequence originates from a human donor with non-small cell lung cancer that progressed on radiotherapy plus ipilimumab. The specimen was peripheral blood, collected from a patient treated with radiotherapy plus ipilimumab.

The CDR3 DNA reads as TGTGCCAGCAGCTTGGGAAGCCCCCTTAGGGGAAAACTGTTTTTT. Residues: CASSLGSPLRGKLFF. This chain joins TRBV5-6 and TRBJ1-4, with a tentative D call TRBD1 (5 bases). Looked up from germline, CDR1 is SGHDT and CDR2 is YYEEEE. V was clipped by 0 bases and J by 10 bases, with 16 bases between them. This CDR3 has 15 amino acids.